Sequencing of this T cell receptor (beta chain) was carried out in a study of Ad26.COV2.S vaccination and SARS-CoV-2 variants. Overall study context: Intramuscular Ad26.COV2.S doses were given once or twice, 56 days apart. Notes on the study in general: Spike-specific responses of CD8+ and CD4+ T cells were reported to display substantial breadth after vaccination.

A remark on this clone: Its specificity is unknown.

The data were produced by immunoSEQ multiplex PCR, yet TCRdb's version contains in-frame clones alone and is incomplete. The data show approximately 300,000 clones, with over 80% seen just once and approximately 2.2% held by the top ten. The junction had 0 bases not matched to a gene; V was cut back by 2 bases and J by 0 bases. Germline-derived CDR1 and CDR2 are MRHNA and SNTAGT. CDR3 length: 17 residues. Treatment given: 15 to 20 received Ad26.COV2.S at low or high dose, single or two shots; roughly five received placebo; per-sample allocation not given. The samples were gathered on day 63 after the first injection of vaccine or placebo.

The chain has TRBV6-4 and TRBJ2-6, with 11 bases matching TRBD1. The source material was peripheral blood, sampled in a trial of Ad26.COV2.S vaccine versus placebo. The receptor was derived from a person aged 18-65 years who received the Ad26.COV2.S COVID-19 vaccine or a placebo. The CDR3 loop is CASSDGTGGSGANVLTF. In DNA, the CDR3 is TGTGCCAGCAGTGACGGGACAGGGGGCTCTGGGGCCAACGTCCTGACTTTC.